The clone carrying this T cell receptor beta chain was recorded many times. Its antigen remains unidentified. TCRdb re-derived calls from the 5' RACE reads in MiXCR, one entry per CDR3 protein. The sample lists tens of thousands of distinct CDR3 sequences, 3% to 4% occurring once. This CDR3 is built from 16 residues. Trimming pared 7 bases from V and 0 bases from J, leaving 18 bases between. Looked up from germline, CDR1 is MNHEY and CDR2 is SVGEGT. The sample comes from a study of early T cells in non-severe SARS-CoV-2 infection. General study results and limits: In VDJdb matching, anti-spike CD8 responses were favored while private and CD4 specificities went missing.

V gene TRBV6-2 or TRBV6-3 combines with J gene TRBJ1-1, with TRBD1 as a possible D gene (6 bases). The sequence came from an adult who was a healthcare worker with PCR-confirmed SARS-CoV-2 infection or an uninfected control (not recorded which). Material: whole blood. The CDR3 protein is CASNQFGQRMNTEAFF. CDR3 DNA: TGTGCCAGCAACCAATTCGGACAGAGAATGAACACTGAAGCTTTCTTT.